The 17 T cell receptor beta chains reported below all come from one sample, sequenced in a study of blood T cells in healthy people across ages. With a J-beta primer mix and a sample-barcoded 5' primer, a second PCR ran about 6 to 11 cycles. In TCRdb, the 5' RACE reads were re-called with MiXCR into one record per CDR3 protein. The repertoire includes about 750,000 distinct CDR3 sequences, 40% to 65% of them detected once, and around 40% sits in the top ten. Sequencing used blood. Every receptor here comes from a man older than 75 in good health.

This CDR3 is CAISPQGAKNIQYF. The DNA for the CDR3 is TGTGCCATCAGCCCCCAAGGGGCCAAAAACATTCAGTACTTC. V and J are TRBV10-3 and TRBJ2-4; the D is unclear. CDR1 and CDR2 (germline): ENHRY, SYGVKD. The CDR3 is made up of 14 amino acids. V lost 6 bases to trimming and J lost 1 base, with 10 bases between them.

In this sample, this clonotype turned up a few times. The chain uses TRBV12-3 or TRBV12-4 and TRBJ2-1; no clear D gene. V was trimmed by 6 bases and J by 9 bases, leaving 9 bases between them. The length of the CDR3 is 11 residues. CDR3 region: CASSLGREQFF. The CDR3 DNA follows: TGTGCCAGCAGCCTTGGTCGTGAGCAGTTCTTC.

The chain has TRBV20-1 and TRBJ2-1, with D perhaps TRBD1 or TRBD2 (7 bases each). From germline, CDR1 is DFQATT and CDR2 SNEGSKA (reference sequence). V was pared by 3 bases and J by 2 bases, with 26 bases between. CDR3 size: 19 residues. CDR3 sequence reads: CSARGGGGAAGATYNEQFF. The DNA for the CDR3 is TGCAGTGCTAGGGGAGGAGGGGGCGCGGCGGGAGCGACCTACAATGAGCAGTTCTTC.

V is TRBV27 and J is TRBJ1-2; D possibly corresponds to TRBD1 (6 bases). Germline assignment: CDR1 MNHEY and CDR2 SMNVEV (reference sequence). V was shortened by 4 bases and J by 9 bases, with 15 bases between the two germline ends. The CDR3 is 13 residues long. The CDR3 nucleotides are TGTGCCAGCAGTTCGTCACAGGGTTTTCGCTACACCTTC. It specifies CASSSSQGFRYTF.

This clonotype was seen many times. The V gene is TRBV18, the J gene TRBJ2-5; 7 bases align to TRBD1. The J segment lost 5 bases and the V segment lost 8 bases, leaving 5 bases of the junction unmatched. The CDR3 has 12 residues. Germline CDR1 is KGHSH and CDR2 is LQKENI. As DNA, the CDR3 is TGTGCCAGCAGTCCACAGGGGGAGACCCAGTACTTC. It codes for CASSPQGETQYF. The full variable domain, rest sourced from reference TRBV18 and TRBJ2-5, is NAGVMQNPRHLVRRRGQEARLRCSPMKGHSHVYWYRQLPEEGLKFMVYLQKENIIDESGMPKERFSAEFPKEGPSILRIQQVVRGDSAAYFCASSPQGETQYFGPGTRLLVL.

Note on this clonotype: One end of the junction does not line up with germline, which may come from a read error. The chain recombines TRBV28 with TRBJ2-1, with 9 bases identical to TRBD1. The CDR3 runs to 15 residues. Germline lookup yields CDR1 MDHEN and CDR2 SYDVKM. The CDR3 region is CACSPPGQGYNEQFF. The CDR3 DNA reads as TGTGCCTGCAGTCCCCCGGGACAGGGATACAATGAGCAGTTCTTC.

The rearrangement links TRBV2 to TRBJ2-1, with 13 positions matching TRBD2. The germline gives CDR1 SNHLY, CDR2 FYNNEI. The CDR3 loop spans 15 amino acids. The junction had 5 bases not matched to a gene; V was cut back by 5 bases and J by 7 bases. In nucleotides, the CDR3 is TGTGCCAGCAGTACACTAGCGGGAGGGCCGAATGAGCAGTTCTTC. It codes for CASSTLAGGPNEQFF.

The chain uses TRBV5-1 and TRBJ2-4, with D unclear. Per germline, CDR1 SGHRS and CDR2 YFSETQ. The V end lost 0 bases, the J end lost 4 bases, and 14 bases lay between the germline ends. The CDR3 spans 16 residues. Here the CDR3 reads CASSLAPTLGKNIQYF. Here the CDR3 DNA reads TGCGCCAGCAGCTTGGCCCCCACCCTGGGGAAAAACATTCAGTACTTC.

This chain uses TRBV4-2 with TRBJ1-2, with TRBD1 matching 7 bases. CDR1 is LGHNA, CDR2 YNFKEQ, per germline. This CDR3 region has 14 residues. J gave up 2 bases and V 2 bases, and 2 bases lay outside the gene matches. CDR3 residues: CASSQTTGNYGYTF. CDR3 DNA: TGTGCCAGCAGCCAAACGACAGGGAACTATGGCTACACCTTC.

CDR3 DNA: TGTGCCAGCAGTGACCGAGCGGGAGGGCCCTACGAGCAGTACTTC. Amino acids: CASSDRAGGPYEQYF. This chain joins TRBV2 and TRBJ2-7, with 10 bases fitting TRBD2. The CDR3 covers 15 residues. Germline loops: CDR1 SNHLY, CDR2 FYNNEI. Trimming cost V 3 bases and J 2 bases; bases outside gene matches: 4.

This sequence joins TRBV6-1 and TRBJ2-3; 11 bases map to TRBD2. CDR1 is MNHNS, CDR2 SASEGT, per germline. The CDR3 runs to 16 residues. J gave up 3 bases and V 2 bases, and 4 bases lay outside the gene matches. As DNA, the CDR3 is TGTGCCAGCAGTGAAAGGCCTAGCGGGAGGACAGATACGCAGTATTTT. Its protein product is CASSERPSGRTDTQYF.

A few counts support this clonotype. The chain links TRBV7-9 to TRBJ2-7; TRBD1 agrees at 9 bases. J was trimmed by 4 bases and V by 5 bases; bases with no gene match: 12. In germline, CDR1 is SEHNR, CDR2 FQNEAQ (reference sequence). This CDR3 contains 16 residues. The CDR3 bases are TGTGCCAGCAGCCGACCCGGGACAGGGAGTGGGTACGAGCAGTACTTC. This gives the protein CASSRPGTGSGYEQYF.

The chain has TRBV20-1 and TRBJ2-7; tentative D call: TRBD1 (6 bases). Germline CDR1 and CDR2: DFQATT and SNEGSKA (reference sequence). This CDR3 region has 14 residues. The V end was cut by 0 bases, the J end by 9 bases, with 18 bases between. In DNA form, the CDR3 reads TGCAGTGCTAGAGAAAGGGACATACAACTACGGCAGTACTTC. Its translation: CSARERDIQLRQYF.

The rearrangement joins TRBV3-1 to TRBJ1-1; D gene uncertain. CDR3 size: 12 residues. Trimming shortened V by 1 base and J by 3 bases, and 3 bases separated the two germline ends. Germline V gives CDR1 LGHDT, CDR2 YNNKEL (reference sequence). The CDR3 DNA reads as TGTGCCAGCAGCCAAGCAGACACTGAAGCTTTCTTT. The encoded protein is CASSQADTEAFF.

This clonotype was counted only a few times. The chain recombines TRBV5-1 with TRBJ2-3; D is perhaps TRBD2 (6 bases). V was pared by 4 bases and J by 3 bases, with 12 bases between. The CDR3 is 14 amino acids. From germline, CDR1 is SGHRS and CDR2 YFSETQ. CDR3 region: CASSLGGETDTQYF. For the CDR3, the DNA is TGCGCCAGCAGCCTCGGCGGGGAAACAGATACGCAGTATTTT.

This clonotype turned up a few times. This chain connects TRBV6-2 or TRBV6-3 to TRBJ2-5; 8 nucleotides match TRBD2. The better agreement between TRBJ2-7 and the DNA end casts doubt on the J call. Germline V gene sequence: CDR1 MNHEY, CDR2 SVGEGT. This CDR3 region has 14 residues. This chain's CDR3 is CASSPLAGGSEQYF. The CDR3, as DNA: TGTGCCAGCAGCCCCTTGGCGGGAGGAAGCGAGCAGTACTTC.

As to this clonotype: One junction end does not reproduce the germline sequence, and a read error may be involved. The chain combines TRBV6-6 with TRBJ2-2; the match to TRBD1 covers 7 bases. CDR3 length: 15 residues. Per the germline V gene, CDR1 is MNHNY and CDR2 is SVGAGI (reference sequence). As DNA, the CDR3 is TGTGCCAGTAGTTTTAAGACAGGGTTAGCCGGGGAGCTGTTTTTT. This codes for CASSFKTGLAGELFF.